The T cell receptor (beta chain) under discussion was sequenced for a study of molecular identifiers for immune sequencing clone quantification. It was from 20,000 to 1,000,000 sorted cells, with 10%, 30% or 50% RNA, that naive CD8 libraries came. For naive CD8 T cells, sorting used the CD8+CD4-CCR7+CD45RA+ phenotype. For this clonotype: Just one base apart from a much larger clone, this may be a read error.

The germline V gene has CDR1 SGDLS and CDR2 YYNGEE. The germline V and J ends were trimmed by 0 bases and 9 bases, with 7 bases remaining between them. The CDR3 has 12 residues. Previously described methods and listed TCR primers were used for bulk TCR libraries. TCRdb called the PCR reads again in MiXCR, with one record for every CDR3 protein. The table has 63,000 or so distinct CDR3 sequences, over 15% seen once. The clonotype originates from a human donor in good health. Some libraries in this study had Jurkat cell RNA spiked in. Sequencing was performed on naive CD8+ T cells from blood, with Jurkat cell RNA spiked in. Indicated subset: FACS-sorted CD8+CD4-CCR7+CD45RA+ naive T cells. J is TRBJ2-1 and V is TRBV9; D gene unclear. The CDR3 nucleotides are TGTGCCAGCAGCGTAGTAAGTGGTGAGCAGTTCTTC. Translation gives CASSVVSGEQFF.